This T cell receptor (beta chain) comes out of a study of blood T cell repertoires in COVID-19. Across the study: Both acute and convalescent COVID-19 samples were obtained from the United States, Italy and Spain. The cDNA or gDNA used as material had been derived from T cells, B-cell-depleted T cells, or PBMCs.

This CDR3 is built from 15 residues. The V segment lost 6 bases and the J segment 3 bases; nucleotides outside the gene matches: 3. Germline CDR1 LGHNA, CDR2 YSLEER. Per the original data handling: It was from reference gene primer amplification that nucleated cell counts were estimated. The repertoire was sequenced with immunoSEQ multiplex PCR; TCRdb's copy has only in-frame clones and lacks some. The DNA was the basis for D and trimming; V, J and clone size are from that table. The sample records around 72,000 clones, about 91% being singletons. This TCR came from a woman in her seventies with acute or convalescent COVID-19. Material for sequencing was peripheral blood. This sequence joins TRBV4-3 and TRBJ2-2, with TRBD2 matching over 11 bases. CDR3 protein: CASRGLAAYTGELFF. The CDR3, as DNA: TGCGCCAGCAGGGGACTAGCGGCTTACACCGGGGAGCTGTTTTTT.